The 8 T cell receptor beta chains presented below share a single source sample, sequenced in a study of blood T cell repertoires in COVID-19. Data came from immunoSEQ multiplex PCR; TCRdb stores just in-frame clones and leaves some out. The sample holds over 50,000 clones, roughly 87% seen once. The sample comprised peripheral blood. These receptors all stem from a human donor in a cohort sampled during active COVID-19.

The chain carries TRBV28 and TRBJ1-2; the D gene is possibly TRBD1 (6 bases). Trimming left V 3 bases short and J 8 bases short, with 13 bases between. CDR1 and CDR2 from the germline V gene are MDHEN and SYDVKM. There are 13 residues in the CDR3. CDR3 DNA: TGTGCCAGCAGTTTCACAGGGATTGGGGGCTACACCTTC. It codes for CASSFTGIGGYTF.

This chain links TRBV6-1 with TRBJ1-5; no definite D call. Germline V CDR1 and CDR2: MNHNS, SASEGT. This CDR3 has 14 residues. The ends were cut back, 8 bases at V and 2 bases at J, with 13 bases in the middle. The CDR3 region is CASDFGRGNQPQHF. CDR3 DNA: TGTGCCAGCGACTTTGGTCGGGGCAATCAGCCCCAGCATTTT.

The rearrangement uses TRBV24-1 and TRBJ2-1; 8 bases match TRBD1. The CDR3 totals 15 residues. The V gene's germline CDR1 is KGHDR and CDR2 SFDVKD. V shed 9 bases and J 0 bases; nucleotides not matched to a gene: 6. The CDR3 nucleotides are TGTGCCACCTCAGGGGGCGGAAGCTCCTACAATGAGCAGTTCTTC. Translating it yields CATSGGGSSYNEQFF.

CDR3: CASTTIDRVPPLHF. For the CDR3, the DNA is TGTGCCAGCACCACAATAGACAGAGTGCCTCCCCTCCACTTT. The rearrangement joins TRBV7-9 to TRBJ1-6, with D possibly being TRBD1 (5 bases). V lost 7 bases to trimming and J lost 13 bases, with 20 bases between them. The CDR3 has 14 residues. CDR1 is SEHNR, CDR2 FQNEAQ, per germline (reference sequence).

The chain employs TRBV29-1 and TRBJ2-7; TRBD1 agrees at 9 bases. The CDR3 loop spans 14 amino acids. Germline V CDR1 and CDR2: SQVTM, ANQGSEA. Trimming removed 1 base from V and 8 bases from J; junction bases left unmatched: 9. CDR3 sequence reads: CSVEVWDREVKQYF. In nucleotides, the CDR3 is TGCAGCGTTGAAGTGTGGGACAGGGAAGTCAAGCAGTACTTC.

The gene calls are TRBV10-3 and TRBJ1-2, with 7 positions matching TRBD1. V shed 11 bases, J shed 1 base, and the junction held 7 bases outside the gene matches. CDR1 is ENHRY, CDR2 SYGVKD, per germline. This CDR3 is 13 amino acids long. The CDR3 DNA is TGTGCCGCCAGGGGGGATAGTAACTATGGCTACACCTTC. Its protein is CAARGDSNYGYTF.

This clone was picked up a small number of times. J is TRBJ2-2 and V is TRBV28, with a weak D call TRBD2 (6 bases). The CDR3 totals 14 residues. The germline V gene has CDR1 MDHEN and CDR2 SYDVKM. The ends were cut back, 3 bases at V and 5 bases at J, with 10 bases in the middle. CDR3 in amino acids: CASSFGGYTGELFF. DNA of the CDR3: TGTGCCAGCAGTTTTGGAGGGTATACCGGGGAGCTGTTTTTT. Variable domain in full (rest from reference TRBV28 and TRBJ2-2): DVKVTQSSRYLVKRTGEKVFLECVQDMDHENMFWYRQDPGLGLRLIYFSYDVKMKEKGDIPEGYSVSREKKERFSLILESASTNQTSMYLCASSFGGYTGELFFGEGSRLTVL.

The chain joins TRBV5-1 to TRBJ2-1; D perhaps matches TRBD1 (6 bases). CDR3 length: 13 amino acids. With 8 bases removed from V and 8 bases from J, the gap between germline ends came to 17 bases. Germline CDR1 SGHRS, CDR2 YFSETQ. Here the CDR3 DNA reads TGCGCCAGTGGGGCAGGGGCCGACGATGAGCAGTTCTTC. This gives the protein CASGAGADDEQFF.